Listed here are 10 T cell receptor beta chains from one sample, sequenced in a study of CD8+CD57+ T cells in acquired aplastic anemia. It was genomic DNA that served as the template for profiling TCR beta VDJ and CDR3. TCRdb itself ran the reads through MiXCR, one entry per CDR3 protein. The sample shows about 260,000 distinct CDR3 sequences, 82% of them seen only once. Those patients picked for sequencing had displayed CD8+CD57+ cell expansion on flow cytometry. The source material was sorted CD4+, CD8+, or CD8+CD57+ T cells (not recorded which) from PBMCs. All receptors come from a human donor with aplastic anemia.

In regard to this clonotype: An end of the junction does not agree with germline; a read error may underlie this. The chain combines TRBV9 with TRBJ2-5; D is tentatively TRBD1 or TRBD2 (5 bases each). The CDR3 has 13 amino acids. Germline V CDR1 and CDR2: SGDLS, YYNGEE. The CDR3 DNA follows: TGTGCCAGCAGCCTAGGGGACGAAAAGACCCAGAACTTC. Residues: CASSLGDEKTQNF.

The rearrangement joins TRBV7-9 to TRBJ2-2; perhaps TRBD2 as D (6 bases). V lost 1 base and J lost 16, with 13 bases in between. The V gene's germline CDR1 is SEHNR and CDR2 FQNEAQ (reference sequence). The CDR3 runs 12 residues. The CDR3 nucleotides are TGTGCCAGCAGCTTAGTGCCCGGGGAGGAGTTTTTT. It encodes CASSLVPGEEFF.

About this clonotype: The CDR3 does not close with the conserved phenylalanine or tryptophan, likely indicating a read error. The rearrangement uses TRBV7-3 and TRBJ1-1; D call uncertain. CDR3 size: 13 residues. V gave up 3 bases and J gave up 6 bases, with 11 bases separating them. Germline V gives CDR1 SGHTA, CDR2 FQGTGA. The CDR3 DNA sequence: TGTGCCAGCAGCTTTGCGGGATGCCCTGAAGCTTTCTAT. It codes for CASSFAGCPEAFY.

V usage is TRBV20-1 and J usage is TRBJ1-1; weak D call: TRBD1 (6 bases). The CDR3 runs 15 residues. From germline, CDR1 is DFQATT and CDR2 SNEGSKA (reference sequence). Trimming took off 6 bases at V and 2 bases at J, with 19 bases between the two ends. The CDR3 DNA sequence: TGCAGTGCCAGTAGTTGGGGACACCAAAACACTGAAGCTTTCTTT. Its translation: CSASSWGHQNTEAFF.

The chain has TRBV7-8 and TRBJ2-7, with D possibly matching TRBD2 (6 bases). Germline V lookup: CDR1 SGHVS, CDR2 FQNEAQ. This CDR3 region has 18 residues. Trimming stripped 0 bases from V and 4 bases from J, with 22 bases between. CDR3: CASSLAGGGDTLYYEQYV. The CDR3 DNA is TGTGCCAGCAGCTTAGCGGGAGGCGGCGATACGCTTTATTACGAGCAGTACGTC.

The chain joins TRBV15 to TRBJ2-1; the D gene is possibly TRBD2 (6 bases). V lost 1 base to trimming and J lost 9 bases, with 7 bases between them. The germline gives CDR1 LNHNV, CDR2 YYDKDF (reference sequence). The CDR3 spans 12 residues. CDR3: CATSRASVEQFF. The CDR3 region has the DNA TGTGCCACCAGCAGAGCTAGCGTTGAGCAGTTCTTC. The whole variable domain, filled in from reference TRBV15 and TRBJ2-1, reads DAMVIQNPRYQVTQFGKPVTLSCSQTLNHNVMYWYQQKSSQAPKLLFHYYDKDFNNEADTPDNFQSRRPNTSFCFLDIRSPGLGDTAMYLCATSRASVEQFFGPGTRLTVL.

The rearrangement joins TRBV7-2 to TRBJ2-1, with 7 bases that match TRBD2. This CDR3 spans 16 amino acids. The germline V gene encodes CDR1 SGHTA and CDR2 FQGNSA. V was pared by 3 bases and J by 8 bases, with 13 bases of the junction left unmatched. As DNA, the CDR3 is TGTGCCAGCAGCTTTCAAAGAAGCGGGGAGACGGATGAGCAGTTCTTC. It specifies CASSFQRSGETDEQFF.

V gene TRBV5-1 combines with J gene TRBJ1-2; 7 bases align to TRBD1. CDR1 SGHRS and CDR2 YFSETQ come from the germline V gene. Trimming cost V 3 bases and J 10 bases; bases outside gene matches: 9. The CDR3 runs 13 residues. This CDR3 is CASSSNRGNSYTF. CDR3 bases: TGCGCCAGCAGCTCAAACAGGGGCAACTCCTACACCTTC.

This sequence joins TRBV2 and TRBJ2-6; 7 nucleotides align to TRBD1. Looked up from germline, CDR1 is SNHLY and CDR2 is FYNNEI. The CDR3 is 17 amino acids. The V gene end was trimmed by 6 bases and the J gene end by 4 bases; junction bases not matched to a gene: 12. The CDR3 sequence is CASRGGLPGMGANVLTF. The CDR3 DNA follows: TGTGCCAGCAGAGGGGGCCTCCCCGGGATGGGGGCCAACGTCCTGACTTTC.

Remarks on this clonotype: The conserved closing phenylalanine or tryptophan is absent in this CDR3, likely reflecting a read error. The DNA is omitted, as the CDR3 cannot be located on it reliably, and the CDR3 follows TCRdb's listing. This sequence joins TRBV2 and TRBJ2-7; TRBD2, the D gene given by the table, was not confirmed from the DNA. The CDR3 has 15 residues if both end residues are counted. From germline, CDR1 is SNHLY and CDR2 FYNNEI. The CDR3 loop is CASSVVLAGDNEQLL.